What follows is one T cell receptor (beta chain) and its context. Its antigen is currently not known. No base-level quality is on record; no much larger clone is a single base apart. This sample is part of a study of cytomegalovirus exposure and HLA in healthy donors (dated by TCRdb to 2016 to 2017). About the study as a whole: In an earlier analysis of some 610 of the donors, 250 to 350 Gb of sequence data and 117 million unique TCR beta sequences from 150 million to 200 million T cells were reported. To decide whether each TCR beta V gene segment behaved as functional or pseudogenic, an earlier analysis of 587 of the donors relied on high-throughput TCR beta sequencing. Every repertoire in the discovery cohort had been generated on one and the same sequencing platform. Donor age, sex, ethnicity and CMV serostatus were compiled alongside the repertoire data. A later analysis re-examined previously published TCR beta repertoires from hundreds of donors and added high-resolution HLA genotyping to investigate patterns of TCR occurrence. The T cell repertoires of some 670 subjects were profiled by immunosequencing and related to cytomegalovirus serostatus. The study aimed to test whether cataloging public T cell receptors could reveal signatures of past pathogen exposure. Both class I and class II loci were covered by HLA typing, at four-digit resolution. Besides the first cohort of approximately 670 subjects, a separate validation cohort made up of over a hundred different subjects was used. A later genetic analysis took genome-wide SNP genotypes for about three fifths of the 666 donors and used that subset as a discovery cohort. Among 398 genotyped donors of the cohort, an average of approximately 240,000 unique TCR beta nucleotide sequences were sequenced per donor, roughly 20% of them non-productive. Among the roughly 410 genotyped donors, under 90% belonged to the genetic ancestry cluster associated with self-reported Caucasian donors. High-throughput TCR immunosequencing, statistical association of individual TCRs with disease status, and machine learning were combined to predict cytomegalovirus infection status. Four to six DR-DQ haplotypes were handled as single units for association and clustering, since linkage in the cohort was strong. About 310 gigabases of sequencing data and tens of millions of unique TCR sequences were included in an early release covering 550 to 800 HLA-typed donors. Rather than using new phenotypic data, the later analysis identified candidate immune exposures from TCR beta sequences and from how often those sequences occurred across donors. The number of typed donors differed by locus: about 620-640 for A, B, C, DRB1 and DQB1; 522 for DQA1; around 580 for DPA1; and roughly 470 for DPB1. The paper as a whole reports these results and caveats: Correlated functional status among segregating V segments might be attributable to linkage disequilibrium, but an unknown experimental factor could not be ruled out. In a later analysis, several top co-occurrence clusters were reported to appear linked to parvovirus B19, influenza, CMV and Epstein-Barr virus. Assigning TCR associations to individual alleles was difficult when HLA alleles, especially DR and DQ, strongly co-occurred. In a later analysis, the rate of TCR association differed among HLA loci, with DRB1 alleles having the most associated TCRs and HLA-C alleles having the fewest. A few of the identified cytomegalovirus-associated TCR beta chains were confirmed in vitro to be specific for cytomegalovirus antigens. In a later analysis, 15,000 to 20,000 TCR beta sequences were associated with specific HLA alleles at a false discovery rate of 0.05. A cluster of highly shared sequence variants was judged likely to be a technical artifact of the sequencing pipeline. A later genetic analysis associated a missense DCLRE1C variant with V-gene and J-gene trimming of TCR beta chains, and an independent cohort replicated the association. In this cohort, only TCR beta chains were sequenced, and detectable features were limited by the absence of alpha or paired-chain data. Presence/absence analyses assumed roughly uniform sequencing depth across donors, an assumption that may not hold. A total of roughly 160 TCR beta chains were listed by the study as associated with cytomegalovirus. Compared with the roughly 670-donor mean, donors in an Asian-associated ancestry cluster had fewer N-insertions in productive TCRs, according to a later genetic analysis. For the cohort, immune exposure information was limited to CMV serostatus. Most CMV-associated TCR beta chains appeared to be HLA-restricted in a later analysis, and the HLA associations seemed to be driven largely by CMV exposure. Across donors, most TCR sequences were observed very rarely, whereas some public TCRs were present in many individuals. Cytomegalovirus status was reported to be diagnosed by the classifier with high specificity and sensitivity in both the original and validation cohorts. Compared with equally common non-associated chains, HLA-associated TCR beta chains in a later analysis were more clonally expanded and had lower generation probabilities. Some IMGT-functional V segments, including TRBV6-2 and TRBV6-3, could not be distinguished by the 87-base-pair reads and were therefore excluded. Some 15 rarely observed V segments, including chromosome 9 orphons, were excluded from the earlier analysis of several hundred of the donors because counts were too low. A further reported finding was that TCR beta sequences accurately predicted the HLA-A and HLA-B alleles for most subjects in the first cohort. The authors suggested that the approach could potentially be extended to other disease states and immunological phenotypes. Because some donors lacked HLA typing at each locus, the association tests relied only on the typed subset. An earlier analysis of 450 to 750 of the donors showed that most TCR beta V segments appeared in productive rearrangements either about 87% or about 30% of the time, which broadly matched IMGT annotations.

A distance of 10 bases separates the germline ends of V and J, which lose 0 bases and 0 bases respectively. The germline V gene sets CDR1 to MNHEY and CDR2 to SVGAGI. There are 16 amino acids in the CDR3, from cysteine to phenylalanine inclusive. Only the CDR3 region is kept as DNA, spanning 48 bases read in frame from base 1. The library was prepared using the immunoSEQ multiplex PCR assay. A mixture of 60 forward primers for TCR Vbeta segments and 13 reverse primers for TCR Jbeta segments was used in the multiplex PCR. A multiplex PCR assay on genomic DNA amplified the CDR3 region of rearranged TCR beta genes. The Illumina HiSeq System was used to sequence the amplified TCR beta libraries as 87-base-pair reads. In the authors' own workflow: A later analysis tallied about 77 million unique TCR beta chains across the 660 or so repertoires, and roughly 11 million of those chains were shared by two or more donors. To remove PCR and sequencing errors, raw reads were error-corrected and collapsed into unique sequences using a nearest-neighbor algorithm that merged closely related sequences. To assign V, D and J gene segments, CDR3 sequences were aligned to IMGT reference sequences. For a sequence to be retained, a match of at least six nucleotides to both a V gene segment and a J gene segment was required. Rearrangements were classified as productive when the CDR3 lacked stop codons and remained in frame with V and J, and all other rearrangements were classified as non-productive. Following IMGT convention, CDR3 was defined as the stretch from the second conserved V-encoded cysteine up to the conserved J-encoded phenylalanine. In an earlier analysis of more than 550 of the donors, sequences lacking an unambiguous match to a single V gene segment were excluded. In an earlier analysis of 450 to 750 of the donors, a V segment was called functional when productive rearrangements were above 56.7%, and segregating when the standard deviation between donors exceeded 5%. A statistical classification framework was built to diagnose cytomegalovirus status from the catalog of TCR beta chain sequences. V and J gene assignment, in a later analysis, came from comparing TCR nucleotide sequences with IMGT/GENE-DB human TR gene sequences. The TCRdist pipeline was used in a later analysis to assign CDR3 sequences and most-parsimonious VDJ recombination scenarios. In a later analysis, each TCR beta chain was defined by its CDR3 amino acid sequence together with its V-gene family, and reads lacking a unique V-gene family were excluded. To address suspected cross-contamination and a sequencing artifact, a later analysis removed roughly 580 highly shared, low-generation-probability nucleotide sequences. For each public chain, a later analysis derived a clonal expansion index from normalized ranks of inferred template counts within each repertoire. A later analysis computed generation probabilities with a VDJ recombination model fitted to out-of-frame rearrangements, and checked the results against IGoR. In a later analysis, TCR-TCR, TCR-HLA and TCR-CMV co-occurrence was scored with hypergeometric tests, and a repertoire-size bias correction was applied to TCR pairs. False discovery rates were estimated in a later analysis by permuting HLA or CMV assignments 20 times. A later analysis grouped co-occurring TCRs with DBSCAN, adding TCRdist sequence similarity when clustering within HLA-allele-positive subsets. For co-occurrence clustering, repertoires with fewer than 30,000 or more than 120,000 public chains were excluded, along with five repertoires with anomalous nucleotide sharing. The table was pulled from immuneACCESS by TCRdb, which kept in-frame rearrangements only. Such tables lose some clones; where checked, under half of the loss comes from unresolved V genes, and the rest has no known cause. The D gene and trimming were derived from the DNA, and the V and J assignments and clone size from that table. This sample has 73,000 or so clones in its table, and 81% of those were observed once. The ten biggest clones cover around 7% of the sample.

The cohort consisted of more than 650 healthy bone marrow donors. Cohort members were all nominally healthy when sampled, although unrecorded immune exposures were likely present. CMV serostatus was recorded as positive for about 310 and negative for about 50% of the 666 cohort members, whereas no CMV serostatus was recorded for the donor in question. A peripheral blood sample was provided by each donor, and peripheral blood mononuclear cells were used for TCR beta sequencing. The Qiagen DNeasy Blood Extraction Kit was used to extract genomic DNA from the blood cell samples. The specimen sequenced was PBMCs. The rearranged chain carries TRBV6-5 and TRBJ2-3, with no confidently assigned D gene. This receptor was taken from a human donor in good health. CDR3 loop: CASSYSGRPSTDTQYF. The bases read TGTGCCAGCAGTTACTCGGGCAGACCAAGCACAGATACGCAGTATTTT.